This T cell receptor beta chain was profiled in a study of blood T cell repertoires in COVID-19. Study at large: Both acute and convalescent COVID-19 samples were obtained from the United States, Italy and Spain.

Authors' analysis steps: Reference gene primer amplification yielded estimated nucleated cell counts. Using immunoSEQ multiplex PCR, the repertoire was profiled, and TCRdb retains in-frame clones only, with some absent. That table supplies the V and J calls and clone size; D and trimming were determined from the DNA. The repertoire holds fewer than 250,000 clones, with 70% to 90% as singletons. Recovered status in Cohort 3 required two negative PCRs, clearance, or symptom resolution. Germline CDR1 and CDR2: MDHEN and SYDVKM. This CDR3 comprises 13 residues. V was cut by 3 bases and J by 1 base, with 7 bases left in between.

The receptor comes from a woman under 30 who had recovered from COVID-19. The sample taken for sequencing was PBMCs or T cells enriched from blood (not recorded which). This chain uses TRBV28 with TRBJ2-7; D gene ambiguous. CDR3 amino acids: CASSFPVSYEQYF. CDR3 nucleotides: TGTGCCAGCAGTTTCCCGGTTTCCTACGAGCAGTACTTC.